The present T cell receptor (beta chain) was sequenced within a study of blood T cell repertoires in COVID-19. The wider study: Samples representing acute and convalescent COVID-19 were sourced from the United States, Italy and Spain.

In the authors' workflow: The assay estimated nucleated cells by amplifying reference gene primers. Produced via immunoSEQ multiplex PCR; TCRdb's table is partial and in-frame only. V and J calls and clone size are copied from that table; D and trimming were computed from the DNA. The table lists 130,000 or so clones, about 90% of them singletons, with more than 1.5% in the top ten. This CDR3 has 15 amino acids. CDR1 and CDR2 from the germline V gene are LNHDA and SQIVND (reference sequence). After removal of 3 bases from V and 3 bases from J, the junction contained 6 bases not matched to a gene. This clonotype was obtained from a woman in her fifties or sixties with acute or convalescent COVID-19. The chain employs TRBV19 and TRBJ1-1, with 8 bases lining up with TRBD1. Sequenced sample: peripheral blood. The CDR3 protein is CASSIGTGLDTEAFF. The CDR3 nucleotides are TGTGCCAGTAGTATCGGGACAGGTCTAGACACTGAAGCTTTCTTT.